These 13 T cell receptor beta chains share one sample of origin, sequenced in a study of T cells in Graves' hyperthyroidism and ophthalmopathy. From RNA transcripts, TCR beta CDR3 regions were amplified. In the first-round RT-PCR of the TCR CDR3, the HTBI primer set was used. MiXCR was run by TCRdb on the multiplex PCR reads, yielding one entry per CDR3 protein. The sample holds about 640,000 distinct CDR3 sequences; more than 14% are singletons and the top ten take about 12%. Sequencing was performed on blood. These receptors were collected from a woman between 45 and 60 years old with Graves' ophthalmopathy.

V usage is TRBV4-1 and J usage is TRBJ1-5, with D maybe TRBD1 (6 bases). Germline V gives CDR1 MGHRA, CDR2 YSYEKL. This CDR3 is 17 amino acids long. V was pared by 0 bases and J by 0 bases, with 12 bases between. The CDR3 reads CASSQEGGAYSNQPQHF. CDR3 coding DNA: TGCGCCAGCAGCCAAGAAGGGGGAGCGTATAGCAATCAGCCCCAGCATTTT.

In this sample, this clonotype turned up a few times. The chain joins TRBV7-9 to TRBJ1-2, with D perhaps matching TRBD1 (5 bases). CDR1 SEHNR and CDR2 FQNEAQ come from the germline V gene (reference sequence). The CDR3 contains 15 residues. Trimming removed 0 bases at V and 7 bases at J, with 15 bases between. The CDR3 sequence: CASSLALSRESGYTF. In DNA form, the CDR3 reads TGTGCCAGCAGCTTAGCGCTGTCCAGGGAAAGTGGCTACACCTTC.

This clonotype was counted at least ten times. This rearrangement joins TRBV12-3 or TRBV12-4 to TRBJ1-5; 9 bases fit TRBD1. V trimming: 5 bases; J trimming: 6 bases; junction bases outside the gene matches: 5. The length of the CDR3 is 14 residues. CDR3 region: CASSRTGGVQPQHF. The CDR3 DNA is TGTGCCAGCAGTAGAACAGGGGGCGTTCAGCCCCAGCATTTT.

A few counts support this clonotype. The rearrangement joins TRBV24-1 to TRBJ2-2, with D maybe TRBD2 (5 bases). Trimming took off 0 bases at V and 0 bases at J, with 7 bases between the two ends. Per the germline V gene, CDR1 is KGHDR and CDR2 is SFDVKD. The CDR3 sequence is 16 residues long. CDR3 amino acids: CATSDLVASNTGELFF. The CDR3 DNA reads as TGTGCCACCAGTGATTTGGTAGCGTCGAACACCGGGGAGCTGTTTTTT.

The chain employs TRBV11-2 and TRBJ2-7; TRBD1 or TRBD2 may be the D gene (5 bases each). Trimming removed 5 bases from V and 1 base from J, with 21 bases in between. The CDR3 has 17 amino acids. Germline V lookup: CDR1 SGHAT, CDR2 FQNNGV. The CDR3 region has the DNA TGTGCCAGCAGCCATATCGGGGCGGCCAGAAGGTCCTACGAGCAGTACTTC. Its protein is CASSHIGAARRSYEQYF. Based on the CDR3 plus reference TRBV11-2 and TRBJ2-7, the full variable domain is EAGVAQSPRYKIIEKRQSVAFWCNPISGHATLYWYQQILGQGPKLLIQFQNNGVVDDSQLPKDRFSAERLKGVDSTLKIQPAKLEDSAVYLCASSHIGAARRSYEQYFGPGTRLTVT.

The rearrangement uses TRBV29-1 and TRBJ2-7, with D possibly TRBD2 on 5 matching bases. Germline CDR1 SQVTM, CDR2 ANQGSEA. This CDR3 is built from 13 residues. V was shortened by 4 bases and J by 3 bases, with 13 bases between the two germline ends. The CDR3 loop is CSVGGSPLYEQYF. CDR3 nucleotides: TGCAGCGTTGGAGGGAGTCCCCTCTACGAGCAGTACTTC.

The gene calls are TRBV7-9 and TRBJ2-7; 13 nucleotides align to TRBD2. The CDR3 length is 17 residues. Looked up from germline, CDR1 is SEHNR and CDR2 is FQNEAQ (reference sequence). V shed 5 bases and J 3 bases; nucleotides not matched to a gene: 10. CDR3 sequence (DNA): TGTGCCAGCAGCACAACTAGCGGGAGGGCCTCTTACTACGAGCAGTACTTC. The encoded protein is CASSTTSGRASYYEQYF.

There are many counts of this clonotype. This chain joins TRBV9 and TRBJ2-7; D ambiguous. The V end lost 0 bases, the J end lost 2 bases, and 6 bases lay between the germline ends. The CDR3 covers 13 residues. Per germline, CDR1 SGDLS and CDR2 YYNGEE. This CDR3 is CASSVAPAYEQYF. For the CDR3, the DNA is TGTGCCAGCAGCGTAGCCCCTGCCTACGAGCAGTACTTC. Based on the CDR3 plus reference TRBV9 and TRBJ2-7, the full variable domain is DSGVTQTPKHLITATGQRVTLRCSPRSGDLSVYWYQQSLDQGLQFLIQYYNGEERAKGNILERFSAQQFPDLHSELNLSSLELGDSALYFCASSVAPAYEQYFGPGTRLTVT.

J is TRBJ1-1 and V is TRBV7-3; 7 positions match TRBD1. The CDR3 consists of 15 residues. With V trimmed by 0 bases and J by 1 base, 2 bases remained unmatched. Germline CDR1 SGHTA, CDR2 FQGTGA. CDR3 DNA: TGTGCCAGCAGCTTAACGGGACAGTCGAACACTGAAGCTTTCTTT. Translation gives CASSLTGQSNTEAFF. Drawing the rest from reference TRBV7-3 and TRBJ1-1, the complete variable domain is GAGVSQTPSNKVTEKGKYVELRCDPISGHTALYWYRQSLGQGPEFLIYFQGTGAADDSGLPNDRFFAVRPEGSVSTLKIQRTERGDSAVYLCASSLTGQSNTEAFFGQGTRLTVV.

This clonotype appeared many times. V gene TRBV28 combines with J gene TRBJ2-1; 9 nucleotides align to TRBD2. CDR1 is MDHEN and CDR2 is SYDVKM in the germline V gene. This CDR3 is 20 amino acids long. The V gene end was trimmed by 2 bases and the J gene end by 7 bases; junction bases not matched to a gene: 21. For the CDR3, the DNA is TGTGCCAGCAGTTTAGAAATATCCTTGCGGGAGGGCCAAGTGCGTAATGAGCAGTTCTTC. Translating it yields CASSLEISLREGQVRNEQFF.

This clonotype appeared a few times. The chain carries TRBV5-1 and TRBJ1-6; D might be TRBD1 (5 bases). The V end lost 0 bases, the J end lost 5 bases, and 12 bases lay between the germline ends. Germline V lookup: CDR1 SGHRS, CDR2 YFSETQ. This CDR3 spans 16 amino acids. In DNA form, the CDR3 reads TGCGCCAGCAGCTTGGGGTTAGGGGAGAATAATTCACCCCTCCACTTT. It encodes CASSLGLGENNSPLHF.

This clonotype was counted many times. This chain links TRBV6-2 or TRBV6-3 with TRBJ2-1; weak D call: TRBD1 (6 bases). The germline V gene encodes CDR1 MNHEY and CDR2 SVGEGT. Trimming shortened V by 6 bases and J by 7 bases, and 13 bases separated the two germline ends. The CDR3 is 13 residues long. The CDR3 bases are TGTGCCAGCAGGCGCGACAGGTTGAATGAGCAGTTCTTC. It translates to CASRRDRLNEQFF.

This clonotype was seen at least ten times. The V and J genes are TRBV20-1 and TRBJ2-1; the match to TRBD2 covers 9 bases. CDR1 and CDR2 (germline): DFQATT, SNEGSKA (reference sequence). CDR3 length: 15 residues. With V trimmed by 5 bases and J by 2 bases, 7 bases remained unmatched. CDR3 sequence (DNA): TGCAGTGCTCTTACCCTAGCGGGACCCTACAATGAGCAGTTCTTC. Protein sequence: CSALTLAGPYNEQFF.